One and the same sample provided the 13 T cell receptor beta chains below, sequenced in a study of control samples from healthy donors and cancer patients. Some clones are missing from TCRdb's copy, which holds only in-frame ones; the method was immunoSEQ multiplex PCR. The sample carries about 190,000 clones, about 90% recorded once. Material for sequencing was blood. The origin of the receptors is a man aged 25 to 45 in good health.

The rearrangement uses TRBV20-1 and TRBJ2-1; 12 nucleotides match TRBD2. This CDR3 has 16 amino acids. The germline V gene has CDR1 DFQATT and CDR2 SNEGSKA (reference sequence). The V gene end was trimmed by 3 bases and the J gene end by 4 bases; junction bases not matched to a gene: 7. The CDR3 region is CSASMASGGAYNEQFF. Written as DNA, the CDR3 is TGCAGTGCTAGTATGGCTAGCGGGGGGGCGTACAATGAGCAGTTCTTC.

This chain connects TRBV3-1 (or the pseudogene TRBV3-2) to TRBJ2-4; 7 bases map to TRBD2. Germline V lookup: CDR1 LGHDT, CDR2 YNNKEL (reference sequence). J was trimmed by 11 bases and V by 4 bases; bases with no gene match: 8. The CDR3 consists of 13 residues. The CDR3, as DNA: TGTGCCAGCAGCCCGACCTCAAGCGGGGTTCAGTACTTC. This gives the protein CASSPTSSGVQYF.

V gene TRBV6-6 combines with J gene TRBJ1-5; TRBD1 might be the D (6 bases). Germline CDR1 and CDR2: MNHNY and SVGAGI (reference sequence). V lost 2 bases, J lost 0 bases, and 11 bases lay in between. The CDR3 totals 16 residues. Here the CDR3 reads CASSYGAGDSNQPQHF. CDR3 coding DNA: TGTGCCAGCAGTTACGGGGCAGGGGATAGCAATCAGCCCCAGCATTTT.

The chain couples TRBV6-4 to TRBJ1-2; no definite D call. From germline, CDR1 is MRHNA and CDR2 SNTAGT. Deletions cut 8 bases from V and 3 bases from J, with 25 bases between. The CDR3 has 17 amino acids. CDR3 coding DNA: TGTGCCAGCCTTAAAGGGCCCCTAGAACCTAACTACTATGGCTACACCTTC. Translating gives CASLKGPLEPNYYGYTF.

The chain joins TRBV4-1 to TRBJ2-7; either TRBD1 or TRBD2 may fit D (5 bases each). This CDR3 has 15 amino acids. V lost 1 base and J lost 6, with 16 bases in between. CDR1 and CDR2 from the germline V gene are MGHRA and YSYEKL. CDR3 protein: CASSQGRGSPFEQYF. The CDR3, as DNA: TGCGCCAGCAGCCAAGGACGGGGCAGTCCGTTCGAGCAGTACTTC.

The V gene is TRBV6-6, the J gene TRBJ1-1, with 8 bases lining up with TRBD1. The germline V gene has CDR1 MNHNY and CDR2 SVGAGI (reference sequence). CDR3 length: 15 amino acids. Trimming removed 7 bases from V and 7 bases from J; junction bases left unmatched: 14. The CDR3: CASNLRDRTEDEAFF. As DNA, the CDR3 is TGTGCCAGCAACCTTCGGGACAGGACCGAAGATGAAGCTTTCTTT.

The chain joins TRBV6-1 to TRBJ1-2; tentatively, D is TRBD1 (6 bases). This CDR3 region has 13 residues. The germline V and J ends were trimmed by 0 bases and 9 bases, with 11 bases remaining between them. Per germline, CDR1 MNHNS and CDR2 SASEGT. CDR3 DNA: TGTGCCAGCAGTGAAGCGAGGACAGCGCGCTACACCTTC. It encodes CASSEARTARYTF.

The CDR3 DNA sequence: TGTGCCAGCAGGGGAGGCACCGCGAACACCGGGGAGCTGTTTTTT. It codes for CASRGGTANTGELFF. This chain uses TRBV2 with TRBJ2-2; TRBD2 might be the D (6 bases). The ends were cut back, 6 bases at V and 0 bases at J, with 11 bases in the middle. Germline CDR1 is SNHLY and CDR2 is FYNNEI. CDR3 size: 15 residues. The full variable domain, completed using reference TRBV2 and TRBJ2-2, is EPEVTQTPSHQVTQMGQEVILRCVPISNHLYFYWYRQILGQKVEFLVSFYNNEISEKSEIFDDQFSVERPDGSNFTLKIRSTKLEDSAMYFCASRGGTANTGELFFGEGSRLTVL.

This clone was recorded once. CDR3 amino acids: CASSFADRVNEKLFF. The CDR3 nucleotides read TGTGCCAGCAGCTTCGCGGACAGGGTGAATGAAAAACTGTTTTTT. This rearrangement joins TRBV7-2 to TRBJ1-4, with 8 bases that match TRBD1. Germline assignment: CDR1 SGHTA and CDR2 FQGNSA. Trimming at V came to 3 bases and at J to 5 bases, leaving 5 bases not matched to a gene. The CDR3 is 15 residues long.

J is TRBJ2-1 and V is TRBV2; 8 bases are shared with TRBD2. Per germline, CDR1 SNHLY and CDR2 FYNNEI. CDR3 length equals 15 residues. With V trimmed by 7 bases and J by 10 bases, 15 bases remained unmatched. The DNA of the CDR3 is TGTGCCAGCAAGACCGGGACTAGGGGTCTTGGGGAGCAGTTCTTC. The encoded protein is CASKTGTRGLGEQFF.

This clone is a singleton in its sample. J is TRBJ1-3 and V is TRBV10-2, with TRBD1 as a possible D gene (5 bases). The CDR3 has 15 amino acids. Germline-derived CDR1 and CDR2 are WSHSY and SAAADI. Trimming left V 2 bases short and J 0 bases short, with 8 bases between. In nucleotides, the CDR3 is TGCGCCAGCAGTGAGATCGGGGGCTCTGGAAACACCATATATTTT. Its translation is CASSEIGGSGNTIYF.

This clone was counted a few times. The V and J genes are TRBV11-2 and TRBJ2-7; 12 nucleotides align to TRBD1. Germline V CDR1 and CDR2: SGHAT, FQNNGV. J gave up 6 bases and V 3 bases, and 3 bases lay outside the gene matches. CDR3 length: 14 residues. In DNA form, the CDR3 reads TGTGCCAGCAGCTTCCGGGGACAGGGGGCCGAGCAGTACTTC. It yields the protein CASSFRGQGAEQYF. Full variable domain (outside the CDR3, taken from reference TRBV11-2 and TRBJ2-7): EAGVAQSPRYKIIEKRQSVAFWCNPISGHATLYWYQQILGQGPKLLIQFQNNGVVDDSQLPKDRFSAERLKGVDSTLKIQPAKLEDSAVYLCASSFRGQGAEQYFGPGTRLTVT.

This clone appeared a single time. The CDR3 nucleotides read TGTGCCAGTAGTTCGGCCGTCACCGGGGAGCTGTTTTTT. Translation: CASSSAVTGELFF. The rearrangement joins TRBV19 to TRBJ2-2; D uncertain. Trimming removed 5 bases from V and 4 bases from J, with 8 bases in between. The CDR3 is 13 amino acids. Germline CDR1 and CDR2: LNHDA and SQIVND (reference sequence). The variable domain in full, completed from reference TRBV19 and TRBJ2-2, reads DGGITQSPKYLFRKEGQNVTLSCEQNLNHDAMYWYRQDPGQGLRLIYYSQIVNDFQKGDIAEGYSVSREKKESFPLTVTSAQKNPTAFYLCASSSAVTGELFFGEGSRLTVL.